This TCR beta chain was found in a study of T cells in localized non-small cell lung cancer. Looked up from germline, CDR1 is SEHNR and CDR2 is FQNEAQ (reference sequence). The trim removed 0 bases at V and 1 base at J, leaving 4 bases unmatched. CDR3 length equals 17 residues. The repertoire was sequenced with immunoSEQ multiplex PCR; TCRdb's copy has only in-frame clones and lacks some. The table has over 50,000 clones, approximately 88% seen once. Study results and limitations: Median detection of top 100 tumor clones in adjacent lung was around 59 clones.

As to this clone: Its cognate antigen is unknown.

The input for sequencing was peripheral blood mononuclear cells, taken before any cancer treatment. The chain recombines TRBV7-9 with TRBJ1-5, with 9 bases lining up with TRBD1. The sequence derives from a man between 40 and 70 years old with stage III lung adenocarcinoma. The CDR3 DNA sequence: TGTGCCAGCAGCTTAGCGGACAGGGGAAGGAGCAATCAGCCCCAGCATTTT. As protein: CASSLADRGRSNQPQHF.